This entry is about one T cell receptor beta chain. The antigen remains unidentified. These data originate in a study of blood T cells in healthy people across ages. Findings and limits, study-wide: Both higher diversity and more naive CD4+ cells marked long-lived donors when set against aged donors. A conclusive naive versus antigen-experienced comparison was prevented by the unsorted PBMCs. A strong correlation between TCR beta diversity and naive T cell percentage was seen.

Next came a second PCR, run for about 6 to 11 cycles, which used a sample-barcoded 5' primer along with a J-beta primer mix. Each cDNA molecule was tagged by a template-switch adaptor that had 12 random nucleotides. TCRdb passed the 5' RACE reads through MiXCR, listing each CDR3 protein once. Among about 730,000 distinct CDR3 sequences listed, about 42% were seen once. The CDR3 consists of 14 residues. Germline V lookup: CDR1 SEHNR, CDR2 FQNEAQ (reference sequence). The V segment lost 2 bases and the J segment 7 bases; nucleotides outside the gene matches: 3. This receptor was taken from an older woman in good health. Sequencing was carried out using blood. The J gene is TRBJ2-1, the V gene TRBV7-9, with 9 bases that match TRBD2. This CDR3 reads CASSLSGGTNEQFF. The DNA of the CDR3 is TGTGCCAGCAGCTTAAGCGGGGGGACAAATGAGCAGTTCTTC.